This entry lists 2 T cell receptor beta chains sequenced from one sample in a study of CD8+ T cells in alopecia areata. Treatment defined: oral pan-JAK inhibitor, 5-10 mg twice daily. RNA, once extracted, was reverse transcribed into cDNA for use as the sequencing template. Clones were sequenced by immunoSEQ multiplex PCR, and TCRdb holds only the in-frame ones, with some missing. The table includes about 210,000 clones, under 60% detected once. Sequencing was performed on CD4+ T cells sorted from blood, taken at week 4, from a patient treated with tofacitinib. Every receptor here comes from a human donor with alopecia areata.

Regarding this clone: The same CDR3 also results from other DNA sequences found in this sample. This chain uses TRBV5-1 with TRBJ2-5; D remains ambiguous. From germline, CDR1 is SGHRS and CDR2 YFSETQ. The CDR3 has 14 amino acids. V was clipped by 0 bases and J by 4 bases, with 10 bases between them. Here the CDR3 reads CASSLEGVRETQYF. As DNA, the CDR3 is TGCGCCAGCAGCTTGGAGGGCGTGAGAGAGACCCAGTACTTC.

The rearrangement joins TRBV5-1 to TRBJ1-5; D ambiguous. CDR1 and CDR2 (germline): SGHRS, YFSETQ. The CDR3 has 13 amino acids. Between the trimmed V and J ends, which lost 0 bases and 6 bases, there was a span of 7 bases. CDR3 sequence: CASSLGAGQPQHF. As DNA, the CDR3 is TGCGCCAGCAGCTTGGGGGCAGGTCAGCCCCAGCATTTT.